Following are 6 T cell receptor beta chains from one sample sequenced in a study of cytomegalovirus exposure and HLA in healthy donors. The PCR was carried out with 60 Vbeta primers and 13 Jbeta primers. Method: immunoSEQ multiplex PCR; TCRdb's copy keeps in-frame clones and lacks some. This table has 60,000 to 70,000 clones, more than 70% appearing once. Material for sequencing was PBMCs. The source is a man aged 35 to 55 in good health and CMV-seronegative.

The chain uses TRBV18 and TRBJ2-7; TRBD2 aligns across 13 bases. The CDR3 is 22 amino acids. CDR1 is KGHSH and CDR2 is LQKENI in the germline V gene. V was pared by 3 bases and J by 4 bases, with 24 bases of the junction left unmatched. CDR3 DNA: TGTGCCAGCTCACCTCTCCTTACACCACTAGCGGGAGGGAGGAGGCCTCTATACGAGCAGTACTTC. Translating it yields CASSPLLTPLAGGRRPLYEQYF. The full variable domain, with the rest looked up from reference TRBV18 and TRBJ2-7, is NAGVMQNPRHLVRRRGQEARLRCSPMKGHSHVYWYRQLPEEGLKFMVYLQKENIIDESGMPKERFSAEFPKEGPSILRIQQVVRGDSAAYFCASSPLLTPLAGGRRPLYEQYFGPGTRLTVT.

This chain connects TRBV4-1 to TRBJ2-7; no clear D. The CDR3 totals 13 residues. The V end was cut by 0 bases, the J end by 4 bases, with 7 bases between. Germline CDR1 reads MGHRA; CDR2 reads YSYEKL. In nucleotides, the CDR3 is TGCGCCAGCAGCCAAGATGGTACTTACGAGCAGTACTTC. It encodes CASSQDGTYEQYF.

The V and J genes are TRBV9 and TRBJ1-6, with a weak D call TRBD1 (5 bases). CDR3 length: 13 residues. Germline-derived CDR1 and CDR2 are SGDLS and YYNGEE. Trimming stripped 4 bases from V and 9 bases from J, with 11 bases between. The CDR3: CASSTGAVSPLHF. The CDR3, as DNA: TGTGCCAGCAGCACAGGCGCGGTTTCACCCCTCCACTTT.

The chain joins TRBV5-1 to TRBJ2-7; 12 bases align to TRBD2. The CDR3 is made up of 14 amino acids. CDR1 and CDR2 from the germline V gene are SGHRS and YFSETQ. With V trimmed by 3 bases and J by 5 bases, 3 bases remained unmatched. Here the CDR3 DNA reads TGCGCCAGCAGCTCTAGCGGGAGGGGCGACGAGCAGTACTTC. Translating it yields CASSSSGRGDEQYF.

About this clone itself: Other DNA sequences in the sample encode the same CDR3. The chain recombines TRBV9 with TRBJ2-1, with 8 bases lining up with TRBD2. The V gene end was trimmed by 0 bases and the J gene end by 4 bases; junction bases not matched to a gene: 3. The CDR3 is 15 residues long. CDR1 SGDLS and CDR2 YYNGEE come from the germline V gene. The CDR3 here is CASSVGGGSYNEQFF. The CDR3 coding sequence is TGTGCCAGCAGCGTAGGCGGGGGGTCATACAATGAGCAGTTCTTC.

This clone was seen only a few times. The V and J genes are TRBV6-5 and TRBJ1-3, with no clear D. The CDR3 covers 13 residues. CDR1 is MNHEY and CDR2 is SVGAGI in the germline V gene. The V end was cut by 5 bases, the J end by 0 bases, with 5 bases between. The CDR3 protein is CASSLSSGNTIYF. The DNA of the CDR3 is TGTGCCAGCAGTCTTAGCTCTGGAAACACCATATATTTT.